These T cell receptor beta chains were read from a single sample in a study of blood T cell repertoires in COVID-19. Measured with immunoSEQ multiplex PCR; TCRdb has only the in-frame clones, and not every one. The table includes under 150,000 clones, about 77% detected once. The sequencing input was peripheral blood. The receptors come from a man older than 75 with acute or convalescent COVID-19. The CDR3 runs from the conserved cysteine through the conserved F or W. The order of the fields is CDR3 DNA, CDR3 protein, clone size, J gene, V gene, D gene. The D gene is left open where the match is weak. A row's size may be missing; if present it is once, few, many or a size class.

CDR3 DNA: TGTGCCAGCAGGGGGACAGGGGGACTGAGGAGCAATCAGCCCCAGCATTTT
CDR3 protein: CASRGTGGLRSNQPQHF
clone size: few
J gene: TRBJ1-5
V gene: TRBV28
D gene: TRBD1

CDR3 DNA: TGTGCCAGCAGCTGGGGGACAGGGGTCGTCGGGGAGCTGTTTTTT
CDR3 protein: CASSWGTGVVGELFF
clone size: NA
J gene: TRBJ2-2
V gene: TRBV5-6
D gene: TRBD1

CDR3 DNA: TGCAGCGTTGGGGGCGGGGGTCATGAGCAGTTCTTC
CDR3 protein: CSVGGGGHEQFF
clone size: few
J gene: TRBJ2-1
V gene: TRBV29-1
D gene: TRBD2

CDR3 DNA: TGCGCCAGCAGCTTAACAGGCCTCCTGGGAGATACGCAGTATTTT
CDR3 protein: CASSLTGLLGDTQYF
clone size: NA
J gene: TRBJ2-3
V gene: TRBV5-1
D gene: NA

CDR3 DNA: TGTGCCACCAGCAGAGAAGGGGGTAGATACGGCTACACCTTC
CDR3 protein: CATSREGGRYGYTF
clone size: NA
J gene: TRBJ1-2
V gene: TRBV15
D gene: NA

CDR3 DNA: TGTGCCAGCAGTGAAGCGCCGCCGATGGGGGCCCAGCGATCTGGAAACACCATATATTTT
CDR3 protein: CASSEAPPMGAQRSGNTIYF
clone size: NA
J gene: TRBJ1-3
V gene: TRBV6-1
D gene: NA

CDR3 DNA: TGTGCCAGCAGCCAAGATTTGGGCAGGGCGTGGGAGCAGTACTTC
CDR3 protein: CASSQDLGRAWEQYF
clone size: NA
J gene: TRBJ2-7
V gene: TRBV3-1/TRBV3-2
D gene: NA

CDR3 DNA: TGTGCCAGCAGCTTGGAGACAAAGGTTATGAACACTGAAGCTTTCTTT
CDR3 protein: CASSLETKVMNTEAFF
clone size: NA
J gene: TRBJ1-1
V gene: TRBV5-6
D gene: NA

CDR3 DNA: TGTGCCAGCAGCGTATCCTCGGGACTAGCGGGGGGGCGCCTCTACGAGCAGTACTTC
CDR3 protein: CASSVSSGLAGGRLYEQYF
clone size: NA
J gene: TRBJ2-7
V gene: TRBV9
D gene: TRBD2

CDR3 DNA: TGCGCCAGCAGGTCAGGGGCATACACAGATACGCAGTATTTT
CDR3 protein: CASRSGAYTDTQYF
clone size: NA
J gene: TRBJ2-3
V gene: TRBV5-1
D gene: NA

CDR3 DNA: TGTGCCAGCAGCCCCTTAGGACTAGAACGTTCAGAGACCCAGTACTTC
CDR3 protein: CASSPLGLERSETQYF
clone size: NA
J gene: TRBJ2-5
V gene: TRBV7-7
D gene: TRBD2

CDR3 DNA: TGTGCCAGCAGGCGGGTTAGCAATCAGCCCCAGCATTTT
CDR3 protein: CASRRVSNQPQHF
clone size: NA
J gene: TRBJ1-5
V gene: TRBV28
D gene: NA

CDR3 DNA: TGTGCCTGGAGTGTACGAAGGGGAATGAACACTGAAGCTTTCTTT
CDR3 protein: CAWSVRRGMNTEAFF
clone size: NA
J gene: TRBJ1-1
V gene: TRBV30
D gene: NA

CDR3 DNA: TGTGCCAGCAGCCAAGAATTGGGCGAAAATCAGCCCCAGCATTTT
CDR3 protein: CASSQELGENQPQHF
clone size: NA
J gene: TRBJ1-5
V gene: TRBV3-1/TRBV3-2
D gene: NA

CDR3 DNA: TGTGCCAGCTCACCCCGCGGAGAGACCCAGTACTTC
CDR3 protein: CASSPRGETQYF
clone size: few
J gene: TRBJ2-5
V gene: TRBV18
D gene: NA

CDR3 DNA: TGTGCCAGCAGTACAGGACCGAATCAGCCCCAGCATTTT
CDR3 protein: CASSTGPNQPQHF
clone size: NA
J gene: TRBJ1-5
V gene: TRBV6-5
D gene: NA

CDR3 DNA: TGTGCCAGCTCACCACAAAGTGGCTCTAATGAAAAACTGTTTTTT
CDR3 protein: CASSPQSGSNEKLFF
clone size: NA
J gene: TRBJ1-4
V gene: TRBV18
D gene: NA

CDR3 DNA: TGTGCCAGCAGTTACGACAGCAGCAATCAGCCCCAGCATTTT
CDR3 protein: CASSYDSSNQPQHF
clone size: NA
J gene: TRBJ1-5
V gene: TRBV6-5
D gene: NA

CDR3 DNA: TGTGCCAGCAGGCAGGGTAAAGAAAAACTGTTTTTT
CDR3 protein: CASRQGKEKLFF
clone size: NA
J gene: TRBJ1-4
V gene: TRBV28
D gene: NA

CDR3 DNA: TGTGCCAGCACTAAGACTTCTGGGGCCAACGTCCTGACTTTC
CDR3 protein: CASTKTSGANVLTF
clone size: NA
J gene: TRBJ2-6
V gene: TRBV6-5
D gene: NA

CDR3 DNA: TGTGCCAGCAGTGAAGGTGGGGCCCGAACTAACTATGGCTACACCTTC
CDR3 protein: CASSEGGARTNYGYTF
clone size: NA
J gene: TRBJ1-2
V gene: TRBV6-1
D gene: NA

CDR3 DNA: TGTGCCAGCAGTTACGGCCGACAGGGGTGGACTGAAGCTTTCTTT
CDR3 protein: CASSYGRQGWTEAFF
clone size: NA
J gene: TRBJ1-1
V gene: TRBV6-5
D gene: TRBD1

CDR3 DNA: TGTGCCAGCAGCCGATCTAGCGGGGGGAATTACGAGCAGTACTTC
CDR3 protein: CASSRSSGGNYEQYF
clone size: NA
J gene: TRBJ2-7
V gene: TRBV6-5
D gene: TRBD2

CDR3 DNA: TGTGCCAGCAGGTTACAGGCAGCCGAAATAAACTCTGGGGCCAACGTCCTGACTTTC
CDR3 protein: CASRLQAAEINSGANVLTF
clone size: NA
J gene: TRBJ2-6
V gene: TRBV7-8
D gene: NA

CDR3 DNA: TGTGCCAGCAGCGTTTCTAGCGGGGGGGCCGTGGTCGGGGAGCTGTTTTTT
CDR3 protein: CASSVSSGGAVVGELFF
clone size: NA
J gene: TRBJ2-2
V gene: TRBV9
D gene: TRBD2

CDR3 DNA: TGTGCCAGCACCGAATATACCGGGTATCTCACTGAAGCTTTCTTT
CDR3 protein: CASTEYTGYLTEAFF
clone size: NA
J gene: TRBJ1-1
V gene: TRBV6-5
D gene: NA

CDR3 DNA: TGCAGCGTTGTCGGGACACTTCAAGAGACCCAGTACTTC
CDR3 protein: CSVVGTLQETQYF
clone size: NA
J gene: TRBJ2-5
V gene: TRBV29-1
D gene: NA

CDR3 DNA: TGTGCCAGCAGACAAGGACAGGGAAAAACCGGGGAGCTGTTTTTT
CDR3 protein: CASRQGQGKTGELFF
clone size: NA
J gene: TRBJ2-2
V gene: TRBV5-5
D gene: TRBD1

CDR3 DNA: TGTGCCAGCAGCGTAGAGGCGGGGGTCACTGAGCAGTTCTTC
CDR3 protein: CASSVEAGVTEQFF
clone size: NA
J gene: TRBJ2-1
V gene: TRBV9
D gene: TRBD2

CDR3 DNA: TGTGCCAGCGGCCGGGCGGACAGGGCTCTCAATCAGCCCCAGCATTTT
CDR3 protein: CASGRADRALNQPQHF
clone size: NA
J gene: TRBJ1-5
V gene: TRBV28
D gene: TRBD1

CDR3 DNA: TGTGCCAGCACCGATATCGATTATCCAGTGTATAATTCACCCCTCCACTTT
CDR3 protein: CASTDIDYPVYNSPLHF
clone size: few
J gene: TRBJ1-6
V gene: TRBV25-1
D gene: NA

CDR3 DNA: TGTGCCAGCAGTTCACTAGGCTACGAGCAGTACTTC
CDR3 protein: CASSSLGYEQYF
clone size: NA
J gene: TRBJ2-7
V gene: TRBV28
D gene: NA

CDR3 DNA: TGTGCCAGCAGTGACTCGAGTGCACAGGGGACCTACGAGCAGTACTTC
CDR3 protein: CASSDSSAQGTYEQYF
clone size: few
J gene: TRBJ2-7
V gene: TRBV6-4
D gene: TRBD1

CDR3 DNA: TGCAGCGTTGAAACCAGGTTCGGGGAGCTGTTTTTT
CDR3 protein: CSVETRFGELFF
clone size: NA
J gene: TRBJ2-2
V gene: TRBV29-1
D gene: NA